The entry that follows covers one T cell receptor (beta chain) sequence. The entry originates in a study of blood T cell repertoires in COVID-19. Study as a whole: The United States, Italy and Spain were the sources of the acute and convalescent COVID-19 samples. Sample material is recorded as cDNA or gDNA derived from T cells, B-cell-depleted T cells, or PBMCs.

Trimming took 4 bases from V and 2 from J; bases not matched to a gene: 2. The CDR3 has 15 amino acids. Germline V gives CDR1 SGHNT, CDR2 YYREEE (reference sequence). The participants were between about 18 and 90 years old and came from under 25 US areas. Recovery meant two consecutive negative NP/OP PCR tests, professional clearance, or resolved symptoms. Measured with immunoSEQ multiplex PCR; TCRdb has only the in-frame clones, and not every one. The data contain around 300,000 clones, roughly 86% of them seen just once; the ten biggest clones take up around 2.4%. Sequenced: PBMCs or T cells enriched from blood (not recorded which). The gene calls are TRBV5-4 and TRBJ2-3, with 12 positions matching TRBD2. The sequence was obtained from a woman in her late teens or twenties who had recovered from COVID-19. The chain's CDR3 is CASSRTSGNTDTQYF. CDR3 coding DNA: TGTGCCAGCAGCCGGACTAGCGGGAACACAGATACGCAGTATTTT.